The rows below give T cell receptor beta chains drawn from one sample of a study of blood T cell repertoires in COVID-19. Only in-frame clones appear in the TCRdb table, and some are missing; sequencing was by immunoSEQ multiplex PCR. The sample has about 190,000 clones, 85% to 90% seen once. Specimen: peripheral blood. The receptors were sampled from a man between 50 and 59 years old with acute or convalescent COVID-19. Both conserved end residues are part of each CDR3. A D gene is named only where the DNA matches it firmly. Size values are once, few and many counts, or a class for expanded clones, and some rows have none.

CDR3aa: CAWRAKDRDRRYNEQFF
CDR3nt: TGTGCCTGGAGAGCAAAGGACCGGGACAGGAGATACAATGAGCAGTTCTTC
j_gene: TRBJ2-1
abundance: NA
d_gene: TRBD1
v_gene: TRBV30

CDR3aa: CAWSTWGGGTDTQYF
CDR3nt: TGTGCCTGGAGTACCTGGGGGGGCGGCACAGATACGCAGTATTTT
j_gene: TRBJ2-3
abundance: NA
d_gene: NA
v_gene: TRBV30

CDR3aa: CASSHPGRRASDTQYF
CDR3nt: TGCGCCAGCAGCCACCCGGGACGGAGGGCTTCAGATACGCAGTATTTT
j_gene: TRBJ2-3
abundance: NA
d_gene: NA
v_gene: TRBV4-1

CDR3aa: CASSLEEILANNEQFF
CDR3nt: TGTGCCAGCAGCTTAGAAGAAATTTTAGCGAACAATGAGCAGTTCTTC
j_gene: TRBJ2-1
abundance: NA
d_gene: NA
v_gene: TRBV7-6

CDR3aa: CASSFRTSVITAAQYF
CDR3nt: TGTGCCAGCTCATTCAGGACTAGCGTGATTACGGCAGCGCAGTATTTT
j_gene: TRBJ2-3
abundance: NA
d_gene: TRBD2
v_gene: TRBV18

CDR3aa: CAISESSGNTNSPLHF
CDR3nt: TGTGCCATCAGTGAGTCGTCGGGGAATACTAATTCACCCCTCCACTTT
j_gene: TRBJ1-6
abundance: NA
d_gene: NA
v_gene: TRBV10-3

CDR3aa: CAWSDRATQPQHF
CDR3nt: TGTGCCTGGAGTGACAGGGCTACTCAGCCCCAGCATTTT
j_gene: TRBJ1-5
abundance: NA
d_gene: NA
v_gene: TRBV30

CDR3aa: CASSTTSGGNEKLFF
CDR3nt: TGCGCCAGCAGCACCACCTCAGGGGGTAATGAAAAACTGTTTTTT
j_gene: TRBJ1-4
abundance: NA
d_gene: TRBD1
v_gene: TRBV5-1

CDR3aa: CASRGGPQETQYF
CDR3nt: TGTGCCAGCCGGGGGGGCCCCCAAGAGACCCAGTACTTC
j_gene: TRBJ2-5
abundance: NA
d_gene: TRBD2
v_gene: TRBV2

CDR3aa: CAIKAGVGNEQFF
CDR3nt: TGTGCCATCAAGGCAGGGGTGGGCAATGAGCAGTTCTTC
j_gene: TRBJ2-1
abundance: NA
d_gene: NA
v_gene: TRBV10-3

CDR3aa: CASRPASANNSPLHF
CDR3nt: TGTGCCAGCCGGCCGGCCAGCGCAAATAATTCACCCCTCCACTTT
j_gene: TRBJ1-6
abundance: few
d_gene: NA
v_gene: TRBV6-5

CDR3aa: CASSFWLAGLYNEQFF
CDR3nt: TGTGCCAGCAGCTTTTGGCTAGCGGGTCTCTACAATGAGCAGTTCTTC
j_gene: TRBJ2-1
abundance: NA
d_gene: TRBD2
v_gene: TRBV7-8

CDR3aa: CASRPMGGLNTGELFF
CDR3nt: TGTGCCAGCAGGCCGATGGGGGGGCTGAACACCGGGGAGCTGTTTTTT
j_gene: TRBJ2-2
abundance: NA
d_gene: NA
v_gene: TRBV27

CDR3aa: CASRPPGLAGGNEQFF
CDR3nt: TGTGCCAGCAGACCCCCGGGACTAGCGGGAGGCAATGAGCAGTTCTTC
j_gene: TRBJ2-1
abundance: NA
d_gene: TRBD2
v_gene: TRBV2

CDR3aa: CASSPRDRYYTF
CDR3nt: TGTGCCAGCAGCCCCCGGGACAGATACTACACCTTC
j_gene: TRBJ1-2
abundance: NA
d_gene: TRBD1
v_gene: TRBV11-2

CDR3aa: CASSRRESSYEQYF
CDR3nt: TGTGCCAGCAGCCGCCGGGAGAGCTCCTACGAGCAGTACTTC
j_gene: TRBJ2-7
abundance: NA
d_gene: NA
v_gene: TRBV3-1/TRBV3-2

CDR3aa: CASSGGTSLIISYNEQFF
CDR3nt: TGCGCCAGCAGCGGAGGGACTAGCCTAATCATCTCCTACAATGAGCAGTTCTTC
j_gene: TRBJ2-1
abundance: NA
d_gene: TRBD2
v_gene: TRBV5-1

CDR3aa: CASSYPARGPTDTQYF
CDR3nt: TGTGCCAGCAGTTACCCGGCGCGGGGGCCGACAGATACGCAGTATTTT
j_gene: TRBJ2-3
abundance: NA
d_gene: NA
v_gene: TRBV6-2/TRBV6-3

CDR3aa: CASSLAGVMGYSNQPQHF
CDR3nt: TGTGCCAGCAGTTTGGCAGGGGTAATGGGGTATAGCAATCAGCCCCAGCATTTT
j_gene: TRBJ1-5
abundance: NA
d_gene: NA
v_gene: TRBV28

CDR3aa: CASSQERDYQPQHF
CDR3nt: TGTGCCAGCAGTCAGGAACGGGATTATCAGCCCCAGCATTTT
j_gene: TRBJ1-5
abundance: NA
d_gene: NA
v_gene: TRBV2

CDR3aa: CAISESGTGKLF
CDR3nt: TGTGCCATCAGTGAGTCCGGGACAGGGAAACTTTTC
j_gene: TRBJ2-7
abundance: NA
d_gene: TRBD1
v_gene: TRBV10-3

CDR3aa: CASNRPQGPAFF
CDR3nt: TGTGCCAGCAACCGCCCCCAGGGCCCGGCTTTCTTT
j_gene: TRBJ1-1
abundance: NA
d_gene: NA
v_gene: TRBV5-6

CDR3aa: CASRVWDRTNTEAFF
CDR3nt: TGTGCCAGTAGGGTGTGGGACAGGACGAACACTGAAGCTTTCTTT
j_gene: TRBJ1-1
abundance: NA
d_gene: TRBD1
v_gene: TRBV19

CDR3aa: CASSLGQGYGELFF
CDR3nt: TGTGCCAGCAGCTTAGGCCAGGGTTACGGGGAGCTGTTTTTT
j_gene: TRBJ2-2
abundance: NA
d_gene: NA
v_gene: TRBV11-3

CDR3aa: CASSWTSGADTQYF
CDR3nt: TGTGCCAGCAGCTGGACTAGCGGGGCAGATACGCAGTATTTT
j_gene: TRBJ2-3
abundance: few
d_gene: TRBD2
v_gene: TRBV6-2/TRBV6-3

CDR3aa: CASSHRQGHAETQYF
CDR3nt: TGTGCCAGCAGCCATCGACAGGGACATGCGGAGACCCAGTACTTC
j_gene: TRBJ2-5
abundance: NA
d_gene: TRBD1
v_gene: TRBV5-4

CDR3aa: CASSLTPSSYNEQFF
CDR3nt: TGTGCCAGCAGCTTAACGCCCAGCTCCTACAATGAGCAGTTCTTC
j_gene: TRBJ2-1
abundance: NA
d_gene: NA
v_gene: TRBV7-7

CDR3aa: CASSQAGVDTQYF
CDR3nt: TGTGCCAGCAGCCAGGCAGGGGTTGATACGCAGTATTTT
j_gene: TRBJ2-3
abundance: NA
d_gene: NA
v_gene: TRBV3-1/TRBV3-2

CDR3aa: CASSGVDRRSETQYF
CDR3nt: TGTGCCAGCAGCGGTGTTGACAGGCGGTCGGAGACCCAGTACTTC
j_gene: TRBJ2-5
abundance: NA
d_gene: NA
v_gene: TRBV21-1

CDR3aa: CAISPGQGAYNEQFF
CDR3nt: TGTGCCATCAGTCCGGGACAGGGGGCCTACAATGAGCAGTTCTTC
j_gene: TRBJ2-1
abundance: once
d_gene: TRBD1
v_gene: TRBV10-3

CDR3aa: CASSFGPELGTEAFF
CDR3nt: TGTGCCAGCAGCTTTGGCCCGGAGTTGGGCACTGAAGCTTTCTTT
j_gene: TRBJ1-1
abundance: once
d_gene: NA
v_gene: TRBV7-8

CDR3aa: CASSLLGETQYF
CDR3nt: TGTGCCAGCAGCTTGTTGGGCGAGACCCAGTACTTC
j_gene: TRBJ2-5
abundance: NA
d_gene: NA
v_gene: TRBV5-4

CDR3aa: CSVLRAPGANVLTF
CDR3nt: TGCAGCGTCCTCAGGGCCCCCGGGGCCAACGTCCTGACTTTC
j_gene: TRBJ2-6
abundance: NA
d_gene: NA
v_gene: TRBV29-1

CDR3aa: CASSYLRTATNEKLFF
CDR3nt: TGTGCCAGCAGTTACCTGAGAACGGCAACTAATGAAAAACTGTTTTTT
j_gene: TRBJ1-4
abundance: NA
d_gene: NA
v_gene: TRBV6-6

CDR3aa: CAWDRGNTEAFF
CDR3nt: TGTGCCTGGGACAGGGGAAACACTGAAGCTTTCTTT
j_gene: TRBJ1-1
abundance: NA
d_gene: TRBD1
v_gene: TRBV30

CDR3aa: CASSLMADTEAFF
CDR3nt: TGTGCCAGCAGCTTAATGGCTGACACTGAAGCTTTCTTT
j_gene: TRBJ1-1
abundance: NA
d_gene: NA
v_gene: TRBV7-3

CDR3aa: CASRPGGAATEAFF
CDR3nt: TGTGCCAGCAGACCAGGGGGCGCGGCCACTGAAGCTTTCTTT
j_gene: TRBJ1-1
abundance: NA
d_gene: TRBD1
v_gene: TRBV3-1/TRBV3-2

CDR3aa: CASSPTGALGNTIYF
CDR3nt: TGTGCCAGCAGCCCTACAGGGGCTCTAGGAAACACCATATATTTT
j_gene: TRBJ1-3
abundance: NA
d_gene: TRBD1
v_gene: TRBV7-3

CDR3aa: CAISESGQGVEAFF
CDR3nt: TGTGCCATCAGTGAGTCAGGACAGGGGGTTGAAGCTTTCTTT
j_gene: TRBJ1-1
abundance: few
d_gene: TRBD1
v_gene: TRBV10-3

CDR3aa: CASSQGIANEKLFF
CDR3nt: TGCGCCAGCAGCCAGGGGATTGCTAATGAAAAACTGTTTTTT
j_gene: TRBJ1-4
abundance: NA
d_gene: NA
v_gene: TRBV5-1

CDR3aa: CASSVVGGGGTGELFF
CDR3nt: TGTGCCAGCAGCGTAGTCGGAGGGGGCGGCACCGGGGAGCTGTTTTTT
j_gene: TRBJ2-2
abundance: NA
d_gene: NA
v_gene: TRBV9

CDR3aa: CASREVLNEKLFF
CDR3nt: TGTGCCAGCAGAGAGGTTCTCAATGAAAAACTGTTTTTT
j_gene: TRBJ1-4
abundance: NA
d_gene: NA
v_gene: TRBV28

CDR3aa: CASSASGGVSYNEQFF
CDR3nt: TGTGCCAGCAGTGCTTCAGGGGGCGTCTCCTACAATGAGCAGTTCTTC
j_gene: TRBJ2-1
abundance: NA
d_gene: TRBD1
v_gene: TRBV6-1

CDR3aa: CASSLIGRAPYEQYF
CDR3nt: TGTGCCAGCAGCTTGATCGGGAGGGCCCCCTACGAGCAGTACTTC
j_gene: TRBJ2-7
abundance: NA
d_gene: TRBD2
v_gene: TRBV5-6

CDR3aa: CASKEGLATDTQYF
CDR3nt: TGTGCCAGCAAGGAAGGCCTAGCCACAGATACGCAGTATTTT
j_gene: TRBJ2-3
abundance: NA
d_gene: NA
v_gene: TRBV6-5

CDR3aa: CASSRTQGETQYF
CDR3nt: TGTGCCAGTAGTAGGACCCAGGGAGAGACCCAGTACTTC
j_gene: TRBJ2-5
abundance: NA
d_gene: NA
v_gene: TRBV19